This TCR beta chain was captured by sequencing in a study of blood T cells in healthy people across ages. Per the germline V gene, CDR1 is SGHRS and CDR2 is YFSETQ. With 4 bases clipped from V and 5 bases from J, the junction kept 5 bases outside the gene matches. The CDR3 loop spans 14 amino acids. This clonotype was counted a few times. Through a sample-barcoded 5' primer and a J-beta primer mix, a second PCR was run for about 6 to 12 cycles. TCRdb re-called the 5' RACE reads with MiXCR, one entry per CDR3 protein. The sample includes under 1,100,000 distinct CDR3 sequences, roughly a quarter of them seen just once. The data were also submitted as part of a second study, on T cells of mothers and their children. Per that paper: Researchers report slightly higher, though non-significant, overlap in related mother-child pairs than in unrelated pairs.

The specimen was blood. V usage is TRBV5-1 and J usage is TRBJ2-7, with 11 positions matching TRBD2. This receptor was obtained from a girl aged 2 to 9 in good health. CDR3 coding DNA: TGCGCCAGCAGCAGGACTAGCGGGTCTAACGAGCAGTACTTC. Its protein product is CASSRTSGSNEQYF.